Listed here are 21 T cell receptor beta chains from one sample, sequenced in a study of beta chain features in type 1 diabetes. Study conclusions and caveats: TCRB CDR3 length was moderately but significantly reduced in all four CD4+ subsets of Type 1 diabetes patients.

These receptors are not linked to any known antigen. Every bit of the isolated RNA underwent reverse transcription, so sequencing read expressed TCRB transcripts. Using immunoSEQ multiplex PCR, the repertoire was profiled, and TCRdb retains in-frame clones only, with some absent. The sample consists of under 300,000 clones, around 16% of them appearing once. The sample comprised naive CD4+ T cells from blood. The origin of the receptors is a young man with type 1 diabetes.

J is TRBJ1-2 and V is TRBV7-2; D gene unclear. This CDR3 comprises 12 residues. Germline CDR1 SGHTA, CDR2 FQGNSA. V was trimmed by 1 base and J by 5 bases, leaving 5 bases between them. CDR3 DNA sequence: TGTGCCAGCAGCTTAGTAGGGTATGGCTACACCTTC. It codes for CASSLVGYGYTF.

The chain employs TRBV30 and TRBJ2-2, with a possible D match to TRBD1 (5 bases). Germline CDR1 and CDR2: GTSNPN and SVGIG (reference sequence). The CDR3 consists of 13 residues. The germline V and J ends were trimmed by 2 bases and 6 bases, with 10 bases remaining between them. The chain's CDR3 is CAWSRGAAGELFF. DNA for the CDR3: TGTGCCTGGAGTAGGGGCGCGGCCGGGGAGCTGTTTTTT. The complete variable domain, with remaining parts taken from reference TRBV30 and TRBJ2-2, reads SQTIHQWPATLVQPVGSPLSLECTVEGTSNPNLYWYRQAAGRGLQLLFYSVGIGQISSEVPQNLSASRPQDRQFILSSKKLLLSDSGFYLCAWSRGAAGELFFGEGSRLTVL.

The V call is TRBV7-6, the J call TRBJ2-1; 12 nucleotides align to TRBD2. Trimming removed 3 bases from V and 6 bases from J; junction bases left unmatched: 6. This CDR3 is 16 amino acids long. From germline, CDR1 is SGHVS and CDR2 FNYEAQ. The CDR3 bases are TGTGCCAGCAGCTTCACCCCTAGCGGGAGGGCCAATGAGCAGTTCTTC. Translation: CASSFTPSGRANEQFF.

The sample holds a few counts of this clone. V usage is TRBV28 and J usage is TRBJ1-2; TRBD1 matches at 7 bases. The CDR3 covers 16 residues. Germline trimming cut 4 bases from V and 6 bases from J; bases unmatched to any gene: 14. From germline, CDR1 is MDHEN and CDR2 SYDVKM. The CDR3 DNA follows: TGTGCCAGCAGTTATGACGCAGCGACAGGGCTCCATGGCTACACCTTC. Amino acid sequence: CASSYDAATGLHGYTF.

Of note for this clone: Other DNA sequences within the sample encode an identical CDR3. The chain is built from TRBV10-3 and TRBJ2-3; 8 bases are a match to TRBD2. The germline V gene has CDR1 ENHRY and CDR2 SYGVKD. The ends lost 6 bases at V and 2 bases at J; junction bases unmatched: 4. The CDR3 length is 14 residues. The CDR3 here is CAIRAGGVTDTQYF. In nucleotides, the CDR3 is TGTGCCATCAGGGCGGGAGGTGTCACAGATACGCAGTATTTT.

This clone was found a few times. The genes are TRBV28 and TRBJ2-3, with 7 nucleotides matching TRBD2. Trimming removed 8 bases from V and 1 base from J; junction bases left unmatched: 9. From germline, CDR1 is MDHEN and CDR2 SYDVKM. There are 15 residues in the CDR3. In nucleotides, the CDR3 is TGTGCCAGCGGTATTTTAGCGGGTCGCACAGATACGCAGTATTTT. Encoded protein: CASGILAGRTDTQYF.

The J gene is TRBJ1-2, the V gene TRBV7-2; D unresolved. The CDR3 runs 14 residues. V was trimmed by 3 bases and J by 7 bases, leaving 15 bases between them. CDR1 is SGHTA, CDR2 FQGNSA, per germline. As DNA, the CDR3 is TGTGCCAGCAGCTTGACCGGGGATCGAGTTGGCTACACCTTC. It translates to CASSLTGDRVGYTF.

The genes are TRBV7-9 and TRBJ1-1; no definite D call. CDR3 length: 13 amino acids. Germline CDR1 and CDR2: SEHNR and FQNEAQ (reference sequence). The V end was cut by 1 base, the J end by 4 bases, with 7 bases between. CDR3 protein: CASSLEGGTEAFF. The CDR3, as DNA: TGTGCCAGCAGCTTAGAGGGAGGCACTGAAGCTTTCTTT. Based on the CDR3 plus reference TRBV7-9 and TRBJ1-1, the full variable domain is DTGVSQNPRHKITKRGQNVTFRCDPISEHNRLYWYRQTLGQGPEFLTYFQNEAQLEKSRLLSDRFSAERPKGSFSTLEIQRTEQGDSAMYLCASSLEGGTEAFFGQGTRLTVV.

The chain couples TRBV28 to TRBJ1-5; D uncertain. CDR3 length: 13 amino acids. V was clipped by 8 bases and J by 1 base, with 9 bases between them. Germline V lookup: CDR1 MDHEN, CDR2 SYDVKM. CDR3 region: CASEKQSNQPQHF. The DNA for the CDR3 is TGTGCCAGCGAAAAGCAGAGCAATCAGCCCCAGCATTTT.

CDR3 sequence reads: CASSQPDSEQFF. CDR3 bases: TGTGCCAGCAGTCAGCCGGACAGCGAGCAGTTCTTC. The rearrangement uses TRBV6-5 and TRBJ2-1, with a possible D match to TRBD1 (6 bases). The V and J ends lost 5 bases and 10 bases respectively, with 12 bases between them. The CDR3 sequence is 12 residues long. Looked up from germline, CDR1 is MNHEY and CDR2 is SVGAGI.

This clone was picked up a small number of times. V gene TRBV2 combines with J gene TRBJ2-3; TRBD1 matches 7 bases. Trimming removed 6 bases from V and 0 bases from J; junction bases left unmatched: 3. The CDR3 sequence is 14 residues long. Germline CDR1 SNHLY, CDR2 FYNNEI. The CDR3 loop is CASSGQESTDTQYF. CDR3 DNA: TGTGCCAGCAGCGGACAGGAGAGCACAGATACGCAGTATTTT.

This clone was detected only a few times. This chain connects TRBV15 to TRBJ1-2, with D unresolved. The CDR3 has 14 residues. CDR1 and CDR2 from the germline V gene are LNHNV and YYDKDF (reference sequence). V lost 0 bases, J lost 1 base, and 6 bases lay in between. The CDR3 region has the DNA TGTGCCACCAGCAGAGACAGGATTAACTATGGCTACACCTTC. Residues: CATSRDRINYGYTF.

This clone has just a few counts. The genes are TRBV10-3 and TRBJ2-5; 9 positions agree with TRBD2. The CDR3 sequence is 16 residues long. V lost 2 bases, J lost 1 base, and 5 bases stayed unmatched. Germline V gives CDR1 ENHRY, CDR2 SYGVKD. CDR3 coding DNA: TGTGCCATCAGTGAGATGCTAGCGGGGATCCAAGAGACCCAGTACTTC. This gives the protein CAISEMLAGIQETQYF.

The chain uses TRBV28 and TRBJ2-5; D is unresolved. The CDR3 sequence is 12 residues long. The ends were cut back, 7 bases at V and 1 base at J, with 7 bases in the middle. In germline, CDR1 is MDHEN, CDR2 SYDVKM. The CDR3 reads CASTVSQETQYF. CDR3 DNA: TGTGCCAGCACAGTGAGCCAAGAGACCCAGTACTTC.

The gene calls are TRBV29-1 and TRBJ2-7; D gene uncertain. The CDR3 totals 12 residues. V was pared by 4 bases and J by 1 base, with 8 bases between. Per the germline V gene, CDR1 is SQVTM and CDR2 is ANQGSEA. In DNA, the CDR3 is TGCAGCGTTGCACCAGAATCCTACGAGCAGTACTTC. Its protein product is CSVAPESYEQYF.

This chain uses TRBV29-1 with TRBJ2-4; D uncertain. The CDR3 length is 14 residues. V was clipped by 4 bases and J by 0 bases, with 10 bases between them. The germline gives CDR1 SQVTM, CDR2 ANQGSEA. The CDR3 region is CSVGETLAKNIQYF. The DNA of the CDR3 is TGCAGCGTTGGTGAGACTCTAGCCAAAAACATTCAGTACTTC.

V and J are TRBV9 and TRBJ2-1, with 11 bases lining up with TRBD2. This CDR3 spans 16 amino acids. V shed 4 bases, J shed 4 bases, and the junction held 7 bases outside the gene matches. The germline CDR1 and CDR2 sequences are SGDLS and YYNGEE. The CDR3: CASSSTGLAGYNEQFF. CDR3 bases: TGTGCCAGCAGCTCCACCGGACTAGCGGGTTACAATGAGCAGTTCTTC.

This clone was recorded only once. The rearrangement joins TRBV30 to TRBJ1-4; D remains ambiguous. V was trimmed by 4 bases and J by 5 bases, leaving 11 bases between them. This CDR3 is built from 13 residues. Germline-derived CDR1 and CDR2 are GTSNPN and SVGIG (reference sequence). The CDR3 coding sequence is TGTGCCTGGAAAGGAGGAGGGAATGAAAAACTGTTTTTT. Protein: CAWKGGGNEKLFF.

This chain uses TRBV14 with TRBJ2-3; D might be TRBD2 (5 bases). The CDR3 loop spans 16 amino acids. Germline V gives CDR1 SGHDN, CDR2 FVKESK. The V gene lost 0 bases and the J gene lost 1 base, with 11 bases spanning the gap. The DNA of the CDR3 is TGTGCCAGCAGCCAAGACGTAGCGCGACGCACAGATACGCAGTATTTT. This encodes CASSQDVARRTDTQYF. Complete variable domain (other parts from reference TRBV14 and TRBJ2-3): EAGVTQFPSHSVIEKGQTVTLRCDPISGHDNLYWYRRVMGKEIKFLLHFVKESKQDESGMPNNRFLAERTGGTYSTLKVQPAELEDSGVYFCASSQDVARRTDTQYFGPGTRLTVL.

The genes are TRBV28 and TRBJ2-2; maybe TRBD2 (6 bases). In germline, CDR1 is MDHEN, CDR2 SYDVKM. The V and J ends lost 6 bases and 8 bases respectively, with 16 bases between them. The CDR3 is 14 residues long. CDR3 coding DNA: TGTGCCAGCAGGGAGGGACTGCTCCCAGGGGAGCTGTTTTTT. Residues: CASREGLLPGELFF.

This clone was detected a few times. The CDR3 DNA reads as TGTGCCAGCAGCGTAGTAGCGGGGGTCTACAATGAGCAGTTCTTC. Protein sequence: CASSVVAGVYNEQFF. The chain has TRBV9 and TRBJ2-1; TRBD2 aligns across 9 bases. With 0 bases clipped from V and 3 bases from J, the junction kept 1 base outside the gene matches. This CDR3 comprises 15 residues. Germline lookup yields CDR1 SGDLS and CDR2 YYNGEE.